Detailed here is one TCR beta chain. An end of the junction differs from the germline gene, which may be a read error. Documented time point: newly diagnosed GD, antithyroid drugs for less than 3 months. Extracted PBMC RNA gave rise to the TCR library. American Thyroid Association guidelines defined how Graves' disease was diagnosed. The data originate from a study of regulatory T cells in long-lasting Graves disease. Study in general: Those Graves' patients who were newly diagnosed had been on antithyroid drugs under 3 months.

This CDR3 region has 14 residues. Germline V gene lookup returns CDR1 LGHDT and CDR2 YNNKEL (reference sequence). Building of the TCR beta libraries involved iRepertoire HTBI primers and Arm-PCR of CDR3 regions. Original processing notes: Identified across the samples were approximately 60 TRBV segments and 14 TRBJ segments. MiXCR, applied by TCRdb to the multiplex PCR reads, yields one record per CDR3 protein. TCRdb's processing, not the authors', yielded these V and J calls. The sample yields over 350,000 distinct CDR3 sequences, over 12% seen once. These data are also associated with another study on T cells in Graves' hyperthyroidism and ophthalmopathy. That work states: Researchers ran a first-round RT-PCR on the TCR CDR3 using the HTBI primer set.

The receptor was derived from a woman aged 40 to 50 with Graves disease. The chain uses TRBV3-1 and TRBJ1-4; 10 positions agree with TRBD1. This specimen was peripheral blood mononuclear cells (PBMCs), taken at new diagnosis, from a patient treated with antithyroid drugs. CDR3 amino acids: CTSSPRDRGEKLFF. Here the CDR3 DNA reads TGTACCAGCAGCCCCCGGGACAGGGGTGAAAAACTGTTTTTT.